This T cell receptor (beta chain) was recovered during a study of blood T cell repertoires in COVID-19. Study summary: T cells, B-cell-depleted T cells, or PBMCs supplied cDNA or gDNA.

In the authors' workflow: By means of reference gene primer amplification, nucleated cell counts were estimated. Profiling relied on immunoSEQ multiplex PCR, and the TCRdb table lists in-frame clones only, not all of them. D and trimming come from the DNA, and the V and J calls and clone size come from that table. The data contain about 170,000 clones, more than 75% of them singletons. Seattle researchers signed up patients amid active infection and tracked them longitudinally. This CDR3 contains 16 residues. CDR1 is LNHDA, CDR2 SQIVND, per germline (reference sequence). V was shortened by 5 bases and J by 5 bases, with 18 bases between the two germline ends.

Sequencing used peripheral blood. V is TRBV19 and J is TRBJ2-2, with D perhaps TRBD1 (6 bases). This receptor was identified in a woman aged 80 or over with COVID-19, enrolled during active disease. The CDR3 is CASSRDWARGTGELFF. Written as DNA, the CDR3 is TGTGCCAGTAGTCGTGACTGGGCGAGGGGGACCGGGGAGCTGTTTTTT.